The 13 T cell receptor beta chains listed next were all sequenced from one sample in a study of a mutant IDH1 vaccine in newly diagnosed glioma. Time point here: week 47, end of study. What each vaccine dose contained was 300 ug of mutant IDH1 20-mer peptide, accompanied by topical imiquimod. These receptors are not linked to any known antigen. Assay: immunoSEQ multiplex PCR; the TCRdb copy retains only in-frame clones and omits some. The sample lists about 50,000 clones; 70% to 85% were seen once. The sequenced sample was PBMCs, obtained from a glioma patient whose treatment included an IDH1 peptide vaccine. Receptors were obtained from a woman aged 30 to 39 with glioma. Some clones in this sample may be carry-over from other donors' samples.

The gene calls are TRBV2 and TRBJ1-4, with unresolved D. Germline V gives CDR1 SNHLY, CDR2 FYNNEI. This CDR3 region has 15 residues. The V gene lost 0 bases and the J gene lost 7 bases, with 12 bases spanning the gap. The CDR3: CASSEALRATEKLFF. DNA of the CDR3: TGTGCCAGCAGTGAAGCGCTTCGGGCGACTGAAAAACTGTTTTTT.

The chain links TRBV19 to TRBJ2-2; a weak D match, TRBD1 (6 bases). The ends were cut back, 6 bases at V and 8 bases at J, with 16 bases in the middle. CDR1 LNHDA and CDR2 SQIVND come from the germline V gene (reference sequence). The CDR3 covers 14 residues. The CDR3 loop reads CASSLGQLTGELFF. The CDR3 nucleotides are TGTGCCAGTAGCCTTGGACAGCTTACGGGGGAGCTGTTTTTT.

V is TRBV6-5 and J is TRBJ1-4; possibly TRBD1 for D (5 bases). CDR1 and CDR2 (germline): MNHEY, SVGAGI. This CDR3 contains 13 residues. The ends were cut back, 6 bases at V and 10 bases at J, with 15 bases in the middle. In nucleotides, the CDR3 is TGTGCCAGCAGCTACGGGACCGGTGGAAAACTGTTTTTT. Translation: CASSYGTGGKLFF.

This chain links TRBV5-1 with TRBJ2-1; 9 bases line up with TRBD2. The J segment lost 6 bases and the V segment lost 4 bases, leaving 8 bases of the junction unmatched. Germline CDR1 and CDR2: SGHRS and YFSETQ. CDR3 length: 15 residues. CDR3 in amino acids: CASSLSGRGSNEQFF. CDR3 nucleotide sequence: TGCGCCAGCAGCCTTAGCGGGAGAGGGTCCAATGAGCAGTTCTTC.

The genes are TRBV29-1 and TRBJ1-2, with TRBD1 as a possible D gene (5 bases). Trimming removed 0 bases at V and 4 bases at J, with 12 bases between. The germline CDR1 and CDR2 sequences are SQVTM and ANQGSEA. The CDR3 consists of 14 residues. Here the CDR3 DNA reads TGCAGCGTTGAAGATCGAAGGGGTATCTATGGCTACACCTTC. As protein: CSVEDRRGIYGYTF.

This chain's CDR3 is CSVEEGLAGLNEQFF. CDR3 in DNA: TGCAGCGTTGAAGAGGGGCTAGCGGGACTGAATGAGCAGTTCTTC. The chain couples TRBV29-1 to TRBJ2-1, with 9 nucleotides matching TRBD2. The CDR3 is 15 residues long. CDR1 is SQVTM, CDR2 ANQGSEA, per germline. V lost 0 bases to trimming and J lost 7 bases; unmatched junction nucleotides: 7.

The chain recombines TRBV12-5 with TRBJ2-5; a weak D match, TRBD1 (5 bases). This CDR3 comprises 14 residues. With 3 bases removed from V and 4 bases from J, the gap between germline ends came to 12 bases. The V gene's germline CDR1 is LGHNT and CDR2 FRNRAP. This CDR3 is CASGFLSGIETQYF. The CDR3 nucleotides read TGTGCTAGTGGTTTTCTGTCAGGGATAGAGACCCAGTACTTC.

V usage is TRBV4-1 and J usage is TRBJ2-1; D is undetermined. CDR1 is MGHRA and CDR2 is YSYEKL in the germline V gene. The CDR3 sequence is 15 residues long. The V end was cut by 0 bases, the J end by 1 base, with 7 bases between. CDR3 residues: CASSQDGNSYNEQFF. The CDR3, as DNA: TGCGCCAGCAGCCAAGATGGCAATTCCTACAATGAGCAGTTCTTC.

The CDR3 reads CASSREPGLPYGYTF. Written as DNA, the CDR3 is TGTGCCAGCAGTCGGGAGCCGGGCCTCCCCTATGGCTACACCTTC. This chain connects TRBV28 to TRBJ1-2; D gene unclear. Trimming removed 5 bases from V and 4 bases from J, with 17 bases in between. The germline CDR1 and CDR2 sequences are MDHEN and SYDVKM. The CDR3 runs 15 residues.

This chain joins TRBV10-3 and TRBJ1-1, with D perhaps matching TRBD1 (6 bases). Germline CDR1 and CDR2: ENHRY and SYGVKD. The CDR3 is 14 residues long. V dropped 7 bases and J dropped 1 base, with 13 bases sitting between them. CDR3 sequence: CAINPTGRNTEAFF. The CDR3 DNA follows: TGTGCCATCAACCCTACAGGGAGGAACACTGAAGCTTTCTTT.

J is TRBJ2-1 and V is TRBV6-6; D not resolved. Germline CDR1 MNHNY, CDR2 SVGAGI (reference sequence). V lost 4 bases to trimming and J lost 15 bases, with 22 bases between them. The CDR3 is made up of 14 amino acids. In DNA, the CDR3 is TGTGCCAGCAGTTTACCCCCTCCCGGCCATAGAGCGTTCTTC. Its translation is CASSLPPPGHRAFF.

This CDR3 reads CSVEGWGREGSGYTF. The CDR3 coding sequence is TGCAGCGTTGAAGGGTGGGGAAGGGAGGGGTCTGGCTACACCTTC. V gene TRBV29-1 combines with J gene TRBJ1-2; tentative D call: TRBD1 (5 bases). V lost 1 base and J lost 7, with 19 bases in between. The CDR3 sequence is 15 residues long. CDR1 is SQVTM and CDR2 is ANQGSEA in the germline V gene.

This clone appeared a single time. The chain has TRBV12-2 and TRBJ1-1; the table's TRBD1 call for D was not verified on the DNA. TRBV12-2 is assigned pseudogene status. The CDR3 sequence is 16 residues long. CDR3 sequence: CASRLVITGGNTEAFF. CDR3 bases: TGTGCAAGTCGCTTAGTAATAACAGGGGGGAACACTGAAGCTTTCTTT.